The present T cell receptor (beta chain) was sequenced within a study of T cell responses to AZD1222 COVID-19 vaccine. Study as a whole: The study pooled second doses at about 4 or about 12 weeks.

Comment on this clone: Antigen unknown.

The CDR3 totals 13 residues. V was clipped by 7 bases and J by 3 bases, with 13 bases between them. Per the germline V gene, CDR1 is SGHNT and CDR2 is YYREEE (reference sequence). Assay used: immunoSEQ multiplex PCR; TCRdb lists only in-frame clones, some missing. The sample records around 90,000 clones, nearly 90% being singletons. The study, taken as a whole, reports: Clonal diversity was possibly underestimated, and the donors were mostly white British, with more females. Of spike-specific TCRs, nearly half reportedly target regions left unmutated in variants.

The sequence was collected from an adult in good health. V gene TRBV5-4 combines with J gene TRBJ2-5; no definite D call. The source was peripheral blood, collected on day 0 of AZD1222 vaccination. In DNA, the CDR3 is TGTGCCAGCGGGCGCGTTGCCGAAGAGACCCAGTACTTC. Its protein product is CASGRVAEETQYF.